This T cell receptor beta chain is from a study of technical replicates of blood from several donors (dated by TCRdb to the late 2010s). The library was made by the immunoSEQ multiplex PCR assay. TCRdb obtained this table from immuneACCESS and retained in-frame rearrangements with V and J assigned. These tables miss some clones; where compared with another copy, unresolved V genes account for less than half of the shortfall, and the remainder is unexplained. In this sample the table shows about 100,000 clones, approximately 95% of which occur a single time. The ten largest clones add up to about 0.37% of the sample. Via the germline V gene, CDR1 is MNHEY and CDR2 SVGAGI. Measured from the cysteine to the phenylalanine, the CDR3 is 14 residues long. The DNA shown is the 42-base CDR3, in frame from base 1. V trim: 2 bases; J trim: 2 bases; unmatched bases: 3. Comments on this clone: What antigen it recognizes has not been identified. No base qualities exist here, and no much larger clone lies one base off it.

The sample was T cells isolated from PBMCs. The TCR originated in a human donor in good health. In this chain, TRBV6-5 is recombined with TRBJ2-7, with 7 bases aligning to TRBD1. At the DNA level, the sequence is TGTGCCAGCAGTTACGGACAGGTAGCCTACGAGCAGTACTTC. This codes for CASSYGQVAYEQYF.